These T cell receptor beta chains were read from a single sample in a study of blood T cell repertoires in COVID-19. Clones were read by immunoSEQ multiplex PCR, and TCRdb kept only the in-frame ones, dropping some. The repertoire holds tens of thousands of clones, with roughly 80% as singletons. What was sequenced was peripheral blood. The receptors shown here come from a human donor in a cohort sampled during active COVID-19. Each CDR3 is given with its conserved first and last residue. The D gene is left open where the match is weak. Clone size appears in some rows only: once, few, many, or a class for an expanded clone.

cdr3_nt	cdr3_aa	j_call	cdr3_length	d_call	v_call	clone_size
TGTGCCAGCACTAGGGACTCTTACTCCTACGAGCAGTACTTC	CASTRDSYSYEQYF	TRBJ2-7	14	.	TRBV6-5	.
TGTGCCTGGAATAGGTTAGCGGGGGGTGAGCAGTTCTTC	CAWNRLAGGEQFF	TRBJ2-1	13	TRBD2	TRBV30	.
TGCGCCAGCAGCCCCCGGGTCAATCAGCCCCAGCATTTT	CASSPRVNQPQHF	TRBJ1-5	13	.	TRBV4-3	.
TGCAGCGTTAAGACAGGGGGCTCCTACGAGCAGTACTTC	CSVKTGGSYEQYF	TRBJ2-7	13	TRBD1	TRBV29-1	.
TGCAGCGTTGAAAAGCGGGAGGCGTTGTCCTACGAGCAGTACTTC	CSVEKREALSYEQYF	TRBJ2-7	15	TRBD2	TRBV29-1	.
TGTGCCAGCAGCTTAGCTCTAGCGGCCTACAATGAGCAGTTCTTC	CASSLALAAYNEQFF	TRBJ2-1	15	TRBD2	TRBV7-3	.
TGTGCCAGCTCACCGTTCCAGAACTCTGGGGCCAACGTCCTGACTTTC	CASSPFQNSGANVLTF	TRBJ2-6	16	.	TRBV18	.
TGTGCCAGCATGAAGGACAGGCCCTCCACCTCACCCCTCCACTTT	CASMKDRPSTSPLHF	TRBJ1-6	15	TRBD1	TRBV7-2	once
TGTGCCAGCATCGGGGGAGGGCGCCACGAGCAGTACTTC	CASIGGGRHEQYF	TRBJ2-7	13	TRBD2	TRBV6-5	.
TGCGCCAGCAGCCAAGATAGCCAACCTAGTTTAATCACCTACAATGAGCAGTTCTTC	CASSQDSQPSLITYNEQFF	TRBJ2-1	19	.	TRBV4-3	once
TGTGCCAGCAGCCACACTAGCGGGATCCACGAGCAGTACTTC	CASSHTSGIHEQYF	TRBJ2-7	14	TRBD2	TRBV3-1/TRBV3-2	.
TGTGCCAGCAGCCGGGGGCCCAATGAGCAGTTCTTC	CASSRGPNEQFF	TRBJ2-1	12	.	TRBV3-1/TRBV3-2	.
TGCAGCGTCTATGGACATCTACCTTTCTACGAGCAGTACTTC	CSVYGHLPFYEQYF	TRBJ2-7	14	.	TRBV29-1	.
TGTGCCAGCAGCCAAGTAGGAGCCCGCGTCGCAGTAGGTAACAATGAGCAGTTCTTC	CASSQVGARVAVGNNEQFF	TRBJ2-1	19	.	TRBV3-1/TRBV3-2	once
TGTGCCAGCAGCAATCCACCGGGACTAGGGGCAGATACGCAGTATTTT	CASSNPPGLGADTQYF	TRBJ2-3	16	TRBD2	TRBV7-7	.
TGTGCCAGTGGGGCCCTCTCTGGGGCCAACGTCCTGACTTTC	CASGALSGANVLTF	TRBJ2-6	14	.	TRBV19	few